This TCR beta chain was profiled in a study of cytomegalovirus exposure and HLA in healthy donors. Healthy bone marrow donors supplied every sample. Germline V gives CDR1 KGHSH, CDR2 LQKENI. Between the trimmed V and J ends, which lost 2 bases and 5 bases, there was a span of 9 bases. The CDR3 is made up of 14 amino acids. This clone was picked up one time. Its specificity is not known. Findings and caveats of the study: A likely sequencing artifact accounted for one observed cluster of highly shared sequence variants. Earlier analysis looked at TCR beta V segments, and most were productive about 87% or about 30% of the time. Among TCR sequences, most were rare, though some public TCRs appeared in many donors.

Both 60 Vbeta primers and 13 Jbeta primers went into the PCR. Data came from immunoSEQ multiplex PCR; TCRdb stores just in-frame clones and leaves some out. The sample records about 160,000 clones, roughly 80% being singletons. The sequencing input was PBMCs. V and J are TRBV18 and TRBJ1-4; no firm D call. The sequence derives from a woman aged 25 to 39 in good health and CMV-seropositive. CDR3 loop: CASSPSQSNEKLFF. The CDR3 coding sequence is TGTGCCAGCTCACCATCACAGTCAAATGAAAAACTGTTTTTT.